The present T cell receptor beta chain was sequenced within a study of CD8 T cells in ankylosing spondylitis. A remark on this clonotype: Its antigen is not known.

MiXCR, applied by TCRdb to the 5' RACE reads, yields one record per CDR3 protein. The sample lists 400,000 to 450,000 distinct CDR3 sequences; about 15% were seen once. This CDR3 spans 15 amino acids. CDR1 is LNHDA and CDR2 is SQIVND in the germline V gene (reference sequence). With V trimmed by 4 bases and J by 2 bases, 7 bases remained unmatched. Points from the study as a whole: A motif of seven or eight highly homologous TCR beta variants was seen as apparently characteristic of ankylosing spondylitis blood. Significant enrichment of disease-linked clones was reportedly seen in matched ankylosing spondylitis synovial fluid. CD8+ by phenotype, disease-linked clones were relatively rare in peripheral blood.

Sequences were obtained from blood, either unsorted or a sorted T cell fraction (not recorded which). The rearrangement joins TRBV19 to TRBJ2-7, with 8 bases that match TRBD1. This TCR was recovered from a male donor with ankylosing spondylitis. The CDR3 DNA follows: TGTGCCAGTAGTAGATCCGGGACAGGAGCCTACGAGCAGTACTTC. Its translation is CASSRSGTGAYEQYF.